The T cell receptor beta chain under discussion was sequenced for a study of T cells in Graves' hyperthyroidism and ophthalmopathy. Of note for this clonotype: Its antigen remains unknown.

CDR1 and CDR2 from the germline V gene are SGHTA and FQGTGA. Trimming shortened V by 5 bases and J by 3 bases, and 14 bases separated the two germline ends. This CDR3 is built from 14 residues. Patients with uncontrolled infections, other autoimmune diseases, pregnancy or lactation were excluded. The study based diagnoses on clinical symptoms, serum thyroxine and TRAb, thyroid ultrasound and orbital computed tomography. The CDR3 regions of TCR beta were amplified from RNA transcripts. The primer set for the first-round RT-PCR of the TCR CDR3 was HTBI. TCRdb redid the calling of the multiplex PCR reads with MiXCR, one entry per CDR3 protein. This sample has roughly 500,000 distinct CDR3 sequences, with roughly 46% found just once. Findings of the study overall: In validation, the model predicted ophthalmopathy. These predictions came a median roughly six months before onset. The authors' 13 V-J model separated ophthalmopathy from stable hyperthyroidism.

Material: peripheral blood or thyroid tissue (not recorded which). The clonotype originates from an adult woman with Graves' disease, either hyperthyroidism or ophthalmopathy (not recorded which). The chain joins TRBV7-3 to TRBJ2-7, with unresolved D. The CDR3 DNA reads TGTGCCAGCAGCAAAATGGTTACCTACTACGAGCAGTACTTC. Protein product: CASSKMVTYYEQYF. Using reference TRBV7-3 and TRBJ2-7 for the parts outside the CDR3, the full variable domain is GAGVSQTPSNKVTEKGKYVELRCDPISGHTALYWYRQSLGQGPEFLIYFQGTGAADDSGLPNDRFFAVRPEGSVSTLKIQRTERGDSAVYLCASSKMVTYYEQYFGPGTRLTVT.